The source of this T cell receptor beta chain is a study of T cell changes during pregnancy in multiple sclerosis. Method: immunoSEQ multiplex PCR; TCRdb's copy keeps in-frame clones and lacks some. The sample records 79,000 or so clones, approximately 86% being singletons. CDR3 length equals 14 residues. Germline CDR1 and CDR2: MNHEY and SMNVEV (reference sequence). V was shortened by 2 bases and J by 6 bases, with 11 bases between the two germline ends. The source is a female donor with multiple sclerosis, enrolled in a pregnancy study. The sequences come from peripheral blood, collected before pregnancy. The chain uses TRBV27 and TRBJ1-5; a possible D gene is TRBD1 (6 bases). The chain's CDR3 is CASSLSRGVQPQHF. The CDR3 DNA reads TGTGCCAGCAGTTTAAGCAGGGGAGTTCAGCCCCAGCATTTT.